The clone carrying this TCR beta chain was seen a few times. Original analysis: Reference gene primer amplification gave estimated nucleated cell counts. Clones were read by immunoSEQ multiplex PCR, and TCRdb kept only the in-frame ones, dropping some. V, J and clone size were drawn from that table, and D and trimming were deduced from the DNA. Of 53,000 or so clones in the sample, approximately 79% were seen once. This sample was included in a study of blood T cell repertoires in COVID-19. The V gene's germline CDR1 is ENHRY and CDR2 SYGVKD. The CDR3 extends over 15 amino acids. The V end lost 3 bases, the J end lost 0 bases, and 9 bases lay between the germline ends.

This clonotype originated in a man aged 55-75 years with acute or convalescent COVID-19. The sample was peripheral blood. V usage is TRBV10-3 and J usage is TRBJ2-1; D is uncertain. The CDR3 DNA sequence: TGTGCCATCAGTGATACCACCAGCTCCTACAATGAGCAGTTCTTC. It specifies CAISDTTSSYNEQFF.